The 28 T cell receptor beta chains below all came from one sample that was sequenced in a study of blood T cell repertoires in COVID-19. Clones were read by immunoSEQ multiplex PCR, and TCRdb kept only the in-frame ones, dropping some. The sample includes 200,000 to 250,000 clones, roughly 88% seen only once; the top ten take more than 1.4%. Sequencing used peripheral blood. Source of these receptors: a man younger than 35 with active or convalescent COVID-19.

This clone was detected only a few times. This chain links TRBV4-1 with TRBJ2-7; 7 bases agree with TRBD1. The junction had 6 bases not matched to a gene; V was cut back by 1 base and J by 3 bases. This CDR3 region has 15 residues. The germline CDR1 and CDR2 sequences are MGHRA and YSYEKL. CDR3 sequence (DNA): TGCGCCAGCAGCCAAGGGACAGGAGGTGACTACGAGCAGTACTTC. Protein: CASSQGTGGDYEQYF.

The table lists this clone with a count of one. The chain links TRBV5-1 to TRBJ2-4; 8 positions agree with TRBD1. Germline assignment: CDR1 SGHRS and CDR2 YFSETQ. With 5 bases clipped from V and 7 bases from J, the junction kept 8 bases outside the gene matches. The CDR3 totals 14 residues. CDR3: CASSPGGVGNIQYF. The CDR3 DNA reads TGCGCCAGCAGTCCAGGGGGCGTTGGGAACATTCAGTACTTC.

This CDR3 is CSVVTGGSRTGELFF. DNA for the CDR3: TGCAGCGTCGTGACAGGGGGCTCGAGGACCGGGGAGCTGTTTTTT. The chain couples TRBV29-1 to TRBJ2-2; 10 bases match TRBD1. This CDR3 has 15 residues. Germline trimming cut 6 bases from V and 5 bases from J; bases unmatched to any gene: 9. The germline V gene encodes CDR1 SQVTM and CDR2 ANQGSEA.

This clone was seen just once. This chain connects TRBV2 to TRBJ1-5; unclear D gene. The CDR3 covers 13 residues. Germline CDR1 reads SNHLY; CDR2 reads FYNNEI. Trimming removed 4 bases at V and 0 bases at J, with 4 bases between. The CDR3 loop reads CASSGDSNQPQHF. CDR3 bases: TGTGCCAGCAGTGGAGATAGCAATCAGCCCCAGCATTTT.

The CDR3 DNA sequence: TGTGCCAGCAGCGTAAAAGCGGGAGGAGATACGCAGTATTTT. It encodes CASSVKAGGDTQYF. The rearrangement links TRBV9 to TRBJ2-3; 9 bases are shared with TRBD2. V shed 1 base and J 5 bases; nucleotides not matched to a gene: 2. Germline CDR1 is SGDLS and CDR2 is YYNGEE. The CDR3 has 14 amino acids.

J is TRBJ2-1 and V is TRBV4-3, with D maybe TRBD1 (5 bases). The germline CDR1 and CDR2 sequences are LGHNA and YSLEER. The CDR3 covers 14 residues. V lost 0 bases, J lost 7 bases, and 10 bases lay in between. The CDR3 DNA reads TGCGCCAGCAGCCAAGATATCAGGGTTAATGAGCAGTTCTTC. It yields the protein CASSQDIRVNEQFF.

This clone was counted once. The V gene is TRBV18, the J gene TRBJ1-5; tentatively, D is TRBD1 (5 bases). CDR3 size: 14 residues. The V end was cut by 5 bases, the J end by 5 bases, with 13 bases between. The V gene's germline CDR1 is KGHSH and CDR2 LQKENI. The CDR3 sequence: CASSVAGWYQPQHF. CDR3 nucleotide sequence: TGTGCCAGCTCAGTGGCAGGGTGGTATCAGCCCCAGCATTTT. Full variable domain (remainder filled in from reference TRBV18 and TRBJ1-5): NAGVMQNPRHLVRRRGQEARLRCSPMKGHSHVYWYRQLPEEGLKFMVYLQKENIIDESGMPKERFSAEFPKEGPSILRIQQVVRGDSAAYFCASSVAGWYQPQHFGDGTRLSIL.

This rearrangement joins TRBV10-1 to TRBJ1-4; possible D gene TRBD1, 5 bases. CDR3 length: 14 amino acids. V shed 5 bases and J shed 3 bases, with 10 bases lying between them. Germline V gives CDR1 WNHNN, CDR2 SYGVQD (reference sequence). CDR3 protein: CASSFDSSNEKLFF. In DNA form, the CDR3 reads TGCGCCAGCAGTTTCGACAGTTCTAATGAAAAACTGTTTTTT.

The chain employs TRBV15 and TRBJ1-1; D possibly corresponds to TRBD1 (5 bases). The CDR3 runs to 16 residues. Germline assignment: CDR1 LNHNV and CDR2 YYDKDF (reference sequence). Deletions cut 0 bases from V and 1 base from J, with 12 bases between. The CDR3 sequence is CATSRDMDTGNTEAFF. In DNA form, the CDR3 reads TGTGCCACCAGCAGAGATATGGACACTGGGAACACTGAAGCTTTCTTT.

J is TRBJ2-5 and V is TRBV7-6, with TRBD1 matching over 11 bases. Germline V gene data show CDR1 as SGHVS and CDR2 as FNYEAQ. J was trimmed by 4 bases and V by 5 bases; bases with no gene match: 9. This CDR3 is 16 amino acids long. The CDR3 is CASSATGQGASETQYF. In DNA form, the CDR3 reads TGTGCCAGCAGCGCAACCGGACAGGGGGCTTCAGAGACCCAGTACTTC.

The CDR3 is CAIKNDRATEAFF. CDR3 in DNA: TGTGCCATCAAGAATGACAGGGCCACTGAAGCTTTCTTT. The chain uses TRBV10-3 and TRBJ1-1; 7 bases are a match to TRBD1. The CDR3 runs 13 residues. Germline V gene sequence: CDR1 ENHRY, CDR2 SYGVKD. J was trimmed by 4 bases and V by 7 bases; bases with no gene match: 6.

This chain links TRBV27 with TRBJ2-3; TRBD2 aligns across 10 bases. The CDR3 totals 15 residues. Losses at the gene ends were 5 bases for V and 5 bases for J; bases not matched to a gene: 7. CDR1 and CDR2 from the germline V gene are MNHEY and SMNVEV (reference sequence). CDR3 DNA: TGTGCCAGCAGTCTCCTAGCGGGAGCTAGAGATACGCAGTATTTT. Translating it yields CASSLLAGARDTQYF.

This clone came up many times. The CDR3 DNA reads TGTGCCAGCAGCTTGCGGGAGAGCTCCTACGAGCAGTACTTC. Translation: CASSLRESSYEQYF. The chain links TRBV7-6 to TRBJ2-7; 7 bases fit TRBD2. V lost 3 bases, J lost 0 bases, and 2 bases stayed unmatched. Germline loops: CDR1 SGHVS, CDR2 FNYEAQ. This CDR3 spans 14 amino acids. The full variable domain, in which reference TRBV7-6 and TRBJ2-7 provide the parts outside the CDR3, is GAGVSQSPRYKVTKRGQDVALRCDPISGHVSLYWYRQALGQGPEFLTYFNYEAQQDKSGLPNDRFSAERPEGSISTLTIQRTEQRDSAMYRCASSLRESSYEQYFGPGTRLTVT.

The chain couples TRBV27 to TRBJ2-1, with 9 bases matching TRBD2. Germline loops: CDR1 MNHEY, CDR2 SMNVEV (reference sequence). After removal of 6 bases from V and 1 base from J, the junction contained 4 bases not matched to a gene. The CDR3 extends over 15 amino acids. CDR3 sequence (DNA): TGTGCCAGCAGGCGGCGGGGGGGATCCTACAATGAGCAGTTCTTC. This sequence encodes CASRRRGGSYNEQFF.

This clone is a singleton in its sample. The rearrangement links TRBV20-1 to TRBJ2-7; 8 bases are shared with TRBD2. The CDR3 consists of 14 residues. With 3 bases clipped from V and 6 bases from J, the junction kept 10 bases outside the gene matches. The germline gives CDR1 DFQATT, CDR2 SNEGSKA (reference sequence). The CDR3: CSASFSGGPSEQYF. In nucleotides, the CDR3 is TGCAGTGCTAGTTTCTCGGGAGGGCCTAGCGAGCAGTACTTC.

This rearrangement joins TRBV19 to TRBJ2-5, with D possibly matching TRBD1 (6 bases). CDR3 length: 12 residues. Germline V lookup: CDR1 LNHDA, CDR2 SQIVND (reference sequence). The V end lost 11 bases, the J end lost 1 base, and 11 bases lay between the germline ends. CDR3 in DNA: TGTGCCGCCGGGACATCCCAAGAGACCCAGTACTTC. Encoded protein: CAAGTSQETQYF.

The chain couples TRBV5-5 to TRBJ2-3; D unresolved. The ends were cut back, 4 bases at V and 0 bases at J, with 12 bases in the middle. Germline V gives CDR1 SGHKS, CDR2 YYEKEE (reference sequence). The CDR3 totals 15 residues. This CDR3 is CASSPRVDSTDTQYF. CDR3 in DNA: TGTGCCAGCAGCCCGCGTGTCGATAGCACAGATACGCAGTATTTT.

This chain connects TRBV27 to TRBJ1-1; possible D gene TRBD1, 5 bases. Germline CDR1 and CDR2: MNHEY and SMNVEV (reference sequence). The CDR3 is made up of 13 amino acids. Trimming stripped 3 bases from V and 4 bases from J, with 9 bases between. CDR3 coding DNA: TGTGCCAGCAGTTTGTACGGGGGCACTGAAGCTTTCTTT. Its protein is CASSLYGGTEAFF.

The chain couples TRBV20-1 to TRBJ2-7; TRBD1 agrees at 7 bases. Germline V gene sequence: CDR1 DFQATT, CDR2 SNEGSKA (reference sequence). This CDR3 has 15 residues. Trimming at V came to 3 bases and at J to 2 bases, leaving 10 bases not matched to a gene. The CDR3 DNA reads as TGCAGTGCTAGTCGTTTCCCAGGACAGGCCTACGAGCAGTACTTC. Protein: CSASRFPGQAYEQYF.

This chain connects TRBV19 to TRBJ2-3; no clear D. The V end was cut by 6 bases, the J end by 10 bases, with 14 bases between. The CDR3 sequence is 12 residues long. Germline CDR1 LNHDA, CDR2 SQIVND (reference sequence). The CDR3 DNA follows: TGTGCCAGTAGCTCAAGGAGTCGCGCGCAGTATTTT. It encodes CASSSRSRAQYF.

The gene calls are TRBV5-1 and TRBJ2-1, with TRBD2 identical over 13 bases. V lost 4 bases, J lost 8 bases, and 9 bases stayed unmatched. The CDR3 totals 16 residues. The germline V gene has CDR1 SGHRS and CDR2 YFSETQ. DNA for the CDR3: TGCGCCAGCAGCCTTACCGGGACTAGCGGGATCTATGAGCAGTTCTTC. Protein: CASSLTGTSGIYEQFF.

This clone has only one observation. The chain has TRBV4-1 and TRBJ1-2, with no clear D. CDR1 is MGHRA and CDR2 is YSYEKL in the germline V gene. The CDR3 spans 13 residues. With 5 bases removed from V and 0 bases from J, the gap between germline ends came to 7 bases. The CDR3 here is CASSTEANYGYTF. The CDR3 DNA reads as TGCGCCAGCAGCACTGAAGCTAACTATGGCTACACCTTC.

The J gene is TRBJ1-4, the V gene TRBV5-1, with D possibly TRBD1 on 6 matching bases. Germline V gene sequence: CDR1 SGHRS, CDR2 YFSETQ. V shed 3 bases and J shed 0 bases, with 9 bases lying between them. The CDR3 totals 15 residues. This chain's CDR3 is CASSSQGTTNEKLFF. The CDR3 DNA reads TGCGCCAGCAGCTCACAGGGTACAACTAATGAAAAACTGTTTTTT.

The chain carries TRBV6-5 and TRBJ1-6; D remains ambiguous. Trimming pared 5 bases from V and 7 bases from J, leaving 15 bases between. There are 15 residues in the CDR3. Germline V gene data show CDR1 as MNHEY and CDR2 as SVGAGI. CDR3 DNA sequence: TGTGCCAGCAGTCAACTTCCCCCGAAAAATTCACCCCTCCACTTT. Its translation: CASSQLPPKNSPLHF.

This chain connects TRBV19 to TRBJ2-7, with a tentative D call TRBD2 (6 bases). This CDR3 is built from 15 residues. The V end was cut by 5 bases, the J end by 2 bases, with 16 bases between. CDR1 is LNHDA and CDR2 is SQIVND in the germline V gene (reference sequence). The CDR3 DNA reads as TGTGCCAGTAGTGCAAACCCCGGGAGACCCTACGAGCAGTACTTC. This gives the protein CASSANPGRPYEQYF.

With respect to this clone: One end of the junction is discordant with germline, which a read error may explain. The V call is TRBV7-7, the J call TRBJ2-3; a possible D gene is TRBD2 (5 bases). CDR1 and CDR2 (germline): SSHAT, FNYEAQ (reference sequence). The CDR3 extends over 16 amino acids. The CDR3 spells CASSRFEGTHTDTQYF. The CDR3, as DNA: TGTGCTAGCAGCCGATTCGAGGGTACCCACACAGATACGCAGTATTTT.

The gene calls are TRBV19 and TRBJ2-2; D perhaps matches TRBD2 (5 bases). The V gene's germline CDR1 is LNHDA and CDR2 SQIVND (reference sequence). V lost 6 bases and J 2 bases, leaving 10 bases between the germline ends. The CDR3 spans 14 residues. For the CDR3, the DNA is TGTGCCAGTAGGGGAGCGGCTAACACCGGGGAGCTGTTTTTT. This sequence encodes CASRGAANTGELFF.

This clone appeared once. The chain combines TRBV15 with TRBJ1-5, with 9 positions matching TRBD1. CDR3 length equals 16 residues. CDR1 and CDR2 from the germline V gene are LNHNV and YYDKDF (reference sequence). The V segment lost 3 bases and the J segment 4 bases; nucleotides outside the gene matches: 7. CDR3 sequence reads: CATSSGAGTGNQPQHF. CDR3 DNA: TGTGCCACCAGCAGTGGGGCCGGGACAGGGAATCAGCCCCAGCATTTT.